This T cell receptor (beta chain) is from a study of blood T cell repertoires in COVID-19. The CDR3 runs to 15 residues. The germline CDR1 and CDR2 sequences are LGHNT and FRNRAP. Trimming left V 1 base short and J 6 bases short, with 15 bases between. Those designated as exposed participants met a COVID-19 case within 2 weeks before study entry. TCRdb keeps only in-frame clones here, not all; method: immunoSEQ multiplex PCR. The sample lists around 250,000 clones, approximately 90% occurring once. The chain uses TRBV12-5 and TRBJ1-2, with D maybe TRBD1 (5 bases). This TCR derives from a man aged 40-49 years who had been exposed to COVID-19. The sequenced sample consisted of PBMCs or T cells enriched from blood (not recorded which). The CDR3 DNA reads TGTGCTAGTGGTTTGGGTTCAAAGGGGATGGATGGCTACACCTTC. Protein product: CASGLGSKGMDGYTF.